What follows is one TCR beta chain and its context. Antigen specificity is unknown. The CDR3 length is 15 residues. Germline V gives CDR1 SNHLY, CDR2 FYNNEI. V dropped 0 bases and J dropped 0; count of bases not matched to a gene: 1. This entry comes from a study of cytomegalovirus exposure and HLA in healthy donors. Overall study: There were some 400 genotyped donors. Of these, roughly 80% fell in the genetic ancestry cluster associated with self-reported Caucasian donors. Study-wide results and limits: Among TCR beta chains, those listed as cytomegalovirus-associated numbered 164.

60 Vbeta and 13 Jbeta primers were used in PCR. Generated by immunoSEQ multiplex PCR, the TCRdb table keeps only in-frame clones and is missing some. The data contain about 140,000 clones, 76% of them singletons. Sequencing was carried out using PBMCs. J is TRBJ2-7 and V is TRBV2, with 8 bases matching TRBD2. The sequence was obtained from a middle-aged woman in good health and CMV-seronegative. The CDR3 bases are TGTGCCAGCAGTGAAGCGGCGGGGGGCTCCTACGAGCAGTACTTC. Encoded protein: CASSEAAGGSYEQYF.